This TCR beta chain was identified in a study of blood T cell repertoires in COVID-19. Study summary: Specimens from acute and convalescent COVID-19 originated in the United States, Italy and Spain.

In the authors' workflow: Reference gene primer amplification gave nucleated cell count estimates. The data were produced by immunoSEQ multiplex PCR, yet TCRdb's version contains in-frame clones alone and is incomplete. The V and J calls and clone size come from that table; D and trimming were worked out from the DNA. The sample shows about 39,000 clones, 85% to 90% of them seen only once. Sequencing was carried out using peripheral blood. The receptor was isolated from a man in his sixties with acute or convalescent COVID-19.

DNA of the CDR3: TGTGCCATCAGGCTAGATGGCACCGGGGAGCTGTTTTTT. It translates to CAIRLDGTGELFF. The chain couples TRBV10-3 to TRBJ2-2; D is uncertain. This CDR3 spans 13 amino acids. Trimming removed 6 bases at V and 4 bases at J, with 9 bases between. Germline V lookup: CDR1 ENHRY, CDR2 SYGVKD.